This T cell receptor (beta chain) is from a study of blood T cell repertoires in COVID-19. Across the study: From the United States, Italy and Spain came samples of acute and convalescent COVID-19.

The junction had 4 bases not matched to a gene; V was cut back by 4 bases and J by 1 base. Germline values: CDR1 SGHNT, CDR2 YENEEA. This CDR3 spans 15 amino acids. This table comes from immunoSEQ multiplex PCR, and its TCRdb copy is limited to in-frame clones, with some not included. The sample yields approximately 49,000 clones, approximately 86% seen once. The source is a man between 50 and 59 years old with active COVID-19. Material: peripheral blood. V and J are TRBV11-3 and TRBJ1-2; 9 bases align to TRBD1. DNA for the CDR3: TGTGCCAGCAGCTCCCCGGGACAGGGTAACTATGGCTACACCTTC. Protein: CASSSPGQGNYGYTF. The whole variable domain, filled in from reference TRBV11-3 and TRBJ1-2, reads EAGVVQSPRYKIIEKKQPVAFWCNPISGHNTLYWYLQNLGQGPELLIRYENEEAVDDSQLPKDRFSAERLKGVDSTLKIQPAELGDSAVYLCASSSPGQGNYGYTFGSGTRLTVV.